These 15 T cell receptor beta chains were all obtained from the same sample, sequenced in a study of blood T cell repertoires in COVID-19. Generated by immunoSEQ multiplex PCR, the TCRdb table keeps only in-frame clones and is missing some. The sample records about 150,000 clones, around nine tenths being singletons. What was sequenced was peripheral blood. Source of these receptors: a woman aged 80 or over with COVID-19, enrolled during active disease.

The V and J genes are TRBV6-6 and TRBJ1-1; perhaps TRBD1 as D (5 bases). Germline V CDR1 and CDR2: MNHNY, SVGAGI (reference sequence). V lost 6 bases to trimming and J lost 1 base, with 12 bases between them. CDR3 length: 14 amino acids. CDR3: CASRRGGENTEAFF. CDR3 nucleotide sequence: TGTGCCAGCAGACGGGGGGGAGAGAACACTGAAGCTTTCTTT.

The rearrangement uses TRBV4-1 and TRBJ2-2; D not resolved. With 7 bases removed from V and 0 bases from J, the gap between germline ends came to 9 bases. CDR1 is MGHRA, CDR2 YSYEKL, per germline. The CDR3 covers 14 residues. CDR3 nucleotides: TGCGCCAGCACCTTGGCACCGAACACCGGGGAGCTGTTTTTT. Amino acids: CASTLAPNTGELFF.

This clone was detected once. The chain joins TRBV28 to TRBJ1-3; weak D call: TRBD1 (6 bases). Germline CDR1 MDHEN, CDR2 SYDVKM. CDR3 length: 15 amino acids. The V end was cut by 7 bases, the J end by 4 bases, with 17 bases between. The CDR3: CASIYGGLRGNTIYF. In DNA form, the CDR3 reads TGTGCCAGCATATACGGGGGGCTTCGGGGAAACACCATATATTTT.

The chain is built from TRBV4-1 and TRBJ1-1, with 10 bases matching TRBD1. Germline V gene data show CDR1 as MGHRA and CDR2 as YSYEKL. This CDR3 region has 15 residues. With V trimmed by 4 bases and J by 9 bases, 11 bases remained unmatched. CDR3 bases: TGCGCCAGCAGCCTCCCGGGACAGGGGTTGGGGAAAGCTTTCTTT. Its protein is CASSLPGQGLGKAFF.

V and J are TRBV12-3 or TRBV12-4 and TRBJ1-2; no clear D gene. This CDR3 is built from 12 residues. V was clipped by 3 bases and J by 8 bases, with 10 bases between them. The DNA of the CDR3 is TGTGCCAGCAGTTTTGCCCCCGGGGGCTACACCTTC. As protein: CASSFAPGGYTF.

For the CDR3, the DNA is TGTGCCAGCAGCTCCCGGGTCGCCCCCTACGAGCAGTACTTC. Protein product: CASSSRVAPYEQYF. The rearrangement joins TRBV11-2 to TRBJ2-7; the D is unclear. Germline CDR1 is SGHAT and CDR2 is FQNNGV. V gave up 4 bases and J gave up 2 bases, with 12 bases separating them. This CDR3 has 14 amino acids.

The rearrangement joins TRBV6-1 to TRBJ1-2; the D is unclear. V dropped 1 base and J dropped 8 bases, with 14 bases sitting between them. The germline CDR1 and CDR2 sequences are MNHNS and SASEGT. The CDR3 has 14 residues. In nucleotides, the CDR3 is TGTGCCAGCAGTGAAGGAGGTAGAGGGTACGGCTACACCTTC. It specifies CASSEGGRGYGYTF.

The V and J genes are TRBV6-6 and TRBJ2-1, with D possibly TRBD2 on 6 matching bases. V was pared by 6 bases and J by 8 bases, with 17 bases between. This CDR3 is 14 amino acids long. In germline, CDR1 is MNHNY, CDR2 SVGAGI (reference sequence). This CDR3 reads CASRDLGGIYEQFF. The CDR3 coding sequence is TGTGCCAGCAGGGACCTTGGAGGGATATATGAGCAGTTCTTC.

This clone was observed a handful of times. The CDR3 DNA is TGTGCCAGCAGCTTGCGGGGGTCGGCCTACAATGAGCAGTTCTTC. Translating it yields CASSLRGSAYNEQFF. The chain joins TRBV5-6 to TRBJ2-1; a weak D match, TRBD2 (6 bases). The CDR3 spans 15 residues. Germline CDR1 SGHDT, CDR2 YYEEEE. Trimming shortened V by 1 base and J by 2 bases, and 10 bases separated the two germline ends.

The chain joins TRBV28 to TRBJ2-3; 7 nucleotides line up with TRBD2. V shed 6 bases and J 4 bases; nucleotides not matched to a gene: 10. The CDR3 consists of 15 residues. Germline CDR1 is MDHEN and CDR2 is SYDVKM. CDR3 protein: CASSGGEGSADTQYF. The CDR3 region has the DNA TGTGCCAGCAGCGGCGGGGAGGGGAGCGCAGATACGCAGTATTTT.

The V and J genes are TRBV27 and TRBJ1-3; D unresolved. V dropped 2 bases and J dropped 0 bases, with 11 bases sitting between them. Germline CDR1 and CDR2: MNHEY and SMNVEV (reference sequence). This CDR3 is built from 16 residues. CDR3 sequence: CASSLVSGFSGNTIYF. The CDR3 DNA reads TGTGCCAGCAGTTTAGTCTCGGGATTCTCTGGAAACACCATATATTTT.

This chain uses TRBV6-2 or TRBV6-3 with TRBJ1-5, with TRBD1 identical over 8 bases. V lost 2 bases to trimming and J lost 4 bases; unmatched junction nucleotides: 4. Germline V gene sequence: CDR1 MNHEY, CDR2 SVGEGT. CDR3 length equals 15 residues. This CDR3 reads CASSYLTGVNQPQHF. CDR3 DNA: TGTGCCAGCAGTTACCTGACAGGGGTAAATCAGCCCCAGCATTTT.

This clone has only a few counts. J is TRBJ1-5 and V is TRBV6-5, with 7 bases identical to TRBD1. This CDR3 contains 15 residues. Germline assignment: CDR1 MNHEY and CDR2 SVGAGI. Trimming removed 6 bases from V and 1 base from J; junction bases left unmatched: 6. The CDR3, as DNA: TGTGCCAGCAGCCCGGGACAGCAGAGCAATCAGCCCCAGCATTTT. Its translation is CASSPGQQSNQPQHF.

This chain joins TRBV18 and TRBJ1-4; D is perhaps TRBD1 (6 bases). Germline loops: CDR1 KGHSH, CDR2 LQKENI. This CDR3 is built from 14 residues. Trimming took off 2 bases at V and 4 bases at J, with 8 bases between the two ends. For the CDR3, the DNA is TGTGCCAGCTCACCAGGACAGTTTAATGAAAAACTGTTTTTT. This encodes CASSPGQFNEKLFF.

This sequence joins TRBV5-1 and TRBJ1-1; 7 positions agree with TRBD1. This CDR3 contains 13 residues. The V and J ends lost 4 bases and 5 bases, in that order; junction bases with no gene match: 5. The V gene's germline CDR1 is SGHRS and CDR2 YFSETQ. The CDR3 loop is CASSTYRGTEAFF. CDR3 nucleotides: TGCGCCAGCAGCACGTACAGGGGTACTGAAGCTTTCTTT.